This T cell receptor beta chain was profiled in a study of T cell changes during pregnancy in multiple sclerosis. Sequenced by immunoSEQ multiplex PCR; TCRdb stores in-frame clones only, minus some. The table has around 130,000 clones, roughly 97% seen once; the top ten hold over 0.35%. The source of this sequence is a female donor with multiple sclerosis, enrolled in a pregnancy study. Here the sequenced sample was peripheral blood, taken after pregnancy.

In DNA form, the CDR3 reads TGTGCCAGCAGCTATACAGGGAGATCCTACAATGAGCAGTTCTTC. Translated: CASSYTGRSYNEQFF. The chain recombines TRBV7-2 with TRBJ2-1; TRBD1 might be the D (6 bases). Germline-derived CDR1 and CDR2 are SGHTA and FQGNSA. The V end lost 4 bases, the J end lost 1 base, and 11 bases lay between the germline ends. The CDR3 consists of 15 residues. Drawing the rest from reference TRBV7-2 and TRBJ2-1, the complete variable domain is GAGVSQSPSNKVTEKGKDVELRCDPISGHTALYWYRQSLGQGLEFLIYFQGNSAPDKSGLPSDRFSAERTGGSVSTLTIQRTQQEDSAVYLCASSYTGRSYNEQFFGPGTRLTVL.